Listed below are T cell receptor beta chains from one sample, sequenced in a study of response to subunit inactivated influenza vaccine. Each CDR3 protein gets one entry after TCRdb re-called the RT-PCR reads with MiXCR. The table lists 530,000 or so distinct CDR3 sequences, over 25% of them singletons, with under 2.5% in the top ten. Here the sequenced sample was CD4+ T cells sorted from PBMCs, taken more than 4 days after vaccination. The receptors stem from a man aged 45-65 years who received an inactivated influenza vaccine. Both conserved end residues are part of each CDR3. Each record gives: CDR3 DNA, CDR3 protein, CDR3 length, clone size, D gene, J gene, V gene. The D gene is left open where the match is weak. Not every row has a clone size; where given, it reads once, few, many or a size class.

TGTGCCAGCAGTTTTTTAGGCTTGGGAGAGACCCAGTACTTC	CASSFLGLGETQYF	14	few	-	TRBJ2-5	TRBV12-3/TRBV12-4
TGCAGCTCCTCAGAACCCAACTATGGCTACACCTTC	CSSSEPNYGYTF	12	few	-	TRBJ1-2	TRBV29-1
TGTGCCAGCAGTTACTCGGGGGGGCGCGGCTATGGCTACACCTTC	CASSYSGGRGYGYTF	15	-	-	TRBJ1-2	TRBV6-2/TRBV6-3
TGTGCCAGCAGCTCCGTAGCGGGGGGGCCCACAGATACGCAGTATTTT	CASSSVAGGPTDTQYF	16	few	TRBD2	TRBJ2-3	TRBV7-9
TGCAGTGCTAGTCTGGGACTAGCGGGGGTGGGAGATACGCAGTATTTT	CSASLGLAGVGDTQYF	16	few	TRBD2	TRBJ2-3	TRBV20-1
TGTGCCAGCAGTTTAAGTTCAGGGGGCAAAGGCTACACCTTC	CASSLSSGGKGYTF	14	many	TRBD1	TRBJ1-2	TRBV12-3/TRBV12-4
TGCGCCAGCAGCTTGGAGACAGGCTATAATTCACCCCTCCACTTT	CASSLETGYNSPLHF	15	-	-	TRBJ1-6	TRBV5-1
TGTGCCAGCAGTTTACTCTATAGCTCCTACGAGCAGTACTTC	CASSLLYSSYEQYF	14	few	-	TRBJ2-7	TRBV12-3/TRBV12-4
TGCAGTGCTGGTCCGGGACAGAGTTTGAGTGAGCAGTTCTTC	CSAGPGQSLSEQFF	14	few	TRBD1	TRBJ2-1	TRBV20-1
TGTGCCAGCAGTTACGCCGGGACGGTGAACACTGAAGCTTTCTTT	CASSYAGTVNTEAFF	15	-	-	TRBJ1-1	TRBV6-5
TGTGCCAGCAGCCCTAAGACAGGATACTTCACCGGGGAGCTGTTTTTT	CASSPKTGYFTGELFF	16	-	-	TRBJ2-2	TRBV14
TGTGCCAGCAGTTACGTGTCGGGGGATTATAGCAATCAGCCCCAGCATTTT	CASSYVSGDYSNQPQHF	17	-	-	TRBJ1-5	TRBV6-2/TRBV6-3
TGTGCCAGCAGTTTTGTCCGCCCTGAGAATTCACCCCTCCACTTT	CASSFVRPENSPLHF	15	few	-	TRBJ1-6	TRBV28
TGTGCCAGCAGCTTAATGGGACAGGGGGCGATATCAAGGGCGGATACGCAGTATTTT	CASSLMGQGAISRADTQYF	19	-	TRBD1	TRBJ2-3	TRBV11-2
TGTGCCATCAGGTCTACAGGGGTGGGAAACACCATATATTTT	CAIRSTGVGNTIYF	14	-	TRBD1	TRBJ1-3	TRBV10-3
TGCAGTGCTACGGCCTCCACCGGGGAGCTGTTTTTT	CSATASTGELFF	12	few	-	TRBJ2-2	TRBV20-1
TGCAGCGTTGCCACAGGGATTTTACGCGAGCAGTACTTC	CSVATGILREQYF	13	once	-	TRBJ2-7	TRBV29-1
TGTGCCAGCTCACCGGGGACAGGGTGGACATCCCGCGAGCAGTACTTC	CASSPGTGWTSREQYF	16	few	TRBD1	TRBJ2-7	TRBV18
TGTGCCAGCAGTTACAGTGACCGACGGTGGGCTTTCTTT	CASSYSDRRWAFF	13	few	-	TRBJ1-1	TRBV6-2/TRBV6-3